Listed below are T cell receptor beta chains from one sample, sequenced in a study of shared clonotypes between healthy human individuals. TCRdb's copy holds only in-frame clones and misses some; the assay was immunoSEQ multiplex PCR. Among about 1.5 million clones listed, roughly 95% were seen once. Sequencing used naive CD4+ T cells sorted from blood. The receptors stem from a man aged 25-40 years in good health. Each CDR3 is given with its conserved first and last residue.

j_gene | len | v_gene | CDR3aa
TRBJ2-7 | 15 | TRBV18 | CASSPGTGASYEQYF
TRBJ1-1 | 14 | TRBV27 | CASSSRQGFAEAFF
TRBJ2-3 | 17 | TRBV18 | CASSSLSSGSYADTQYF
TRBJ2-7 | 13 | TRBV5-1 | CASGSEGHYEQYF
TRBJ1-2 | 12 | TRBV28 | CASDTGVKGYTF
TRBJ1-1 | 16 | TRBV5-1 | CASSLAIGGKNTEAFF
TRBJ1-1 | 15 | TRBV7-9 | CASSPGQGMGTEAFF
TRBJ1-1 | 15 | TRBV7-9 | CASSLVPGPGTEAFF
TRBJ1-2 | 14 | TRBV6-5 | CASSSDRRNYGYTF
TRBJ2-3 | 12 | TRBV9 | CASSKVADTQYF
TRBJ2-2 | 17 | TRBV27 | CASTLTSGRGYTGELFF
TRBJ2-3 | 12 | TRBV6-5 | CASRVREDTQYF
TRBJ1-1 | 17 | TRBV15 | CATSNPPRTRQITEAFF
TRBJ1-5 | 15 | TRBV4-3 | CASSQTTWGGQPQHF
TRBJ1-5 | 14 | TRBV18 | CASSEEIIHQPQHF
TRBJ2-7 | 13 | TRBV5-1 | CASSLTGGYEQYF
TRBJ1-1 | 15 | TRBV5-1 | CASSLAPGEGTEAFF
TRBJ1-5 | 14 | TRBV27 | CASSLGRGNQPQHF
TRBJ2-7 | 14 | TRBV18 | CASSPGQGLYEQYF
TRBJ2-3 | 15 | TRBV2 | CASSVSGAGTDTQYF
TRBJ1-2 | 14 | TRBV7-9 | CASSLKQGIYGYTF
TRBJ2-3 | 16 | TRBV18 | CASSPGGGANTDTQYF
TRBJ2-5 | 13 | TRBV28 | CASSTQGRETQYF
TRBJ2-5 | 14 | TRBV5-1 | CASSLKQREGTQYF
TRBJ2-7 | 14 | TRBV6-6 | CASSYSGQIYEQYF
TRBJ2-5 | 15 | TRBV27 | CASSLGGRTQETQYF
TRBJ2-1 | 14 | TRBV2 | CASSIEGRDNEQFF
TRBJ2-7 | 15 | TRBV5-8 | CASSLVSGGTYEQYF
TRBJ2-5 | 17 | TRBV5-1 | CASTGLAGGPYQETQYF
TRBJ2-2 | 15 | TRBV7-3 | CASSFSGGNTGELFF
TRBJ1-5 | 16 | TRBV7-8 | CASSELAFRGGQPQHF
TRBJ1-1 | 15 | TRBV5-1 | CASSLGAFTGEEAFF
TRBJ2-1 | 14 | TRBV15 | CATAQSSSYNEQFF
TRBJ2-7 | 14 | TRBV7-5 | CVRSYSEPSYEQYF
TRBJ2-2 | 16 | TRBV9 | CASSLGQKISTGELFF
TRBJ1-2 | 15 | TRBV6-5 | CASSYYRSPIYGYTF
TRBJ2-3 | 13 | TRBV29-1 | CSVDGPSTDTQYF
TRBJ2-7 | 15 | TRBV5-1 | CASSDDRGSWDEQYF
TRBJ1-1 | 15 | TRBV5-1 | CASSLSPDGRTEAFF
TRBJ1-2 | 13 | TRBV28 | CASSLIGLYGYTF
TRBJ1-5 | 13 | TRBV7-2 | CASSWRVNQPQHF
TRBJ1-1 | 15 | TRBV7-2 | CASYTRGVDGTEAFF
TRBJ2-7 | 17 | TRBV7-9 | CASSLAILAGENYEQYF
TRBJ2-1 | 17 | TRBV2 | CASRARQQITKGNEQFF
TRBJ2-1 | 16 | TRBV7-9 | CASSPSAGVTVNEQFF
TRBJ1-4 | 16 | TRBV5-4 | CASSMGQDRGNEKLFF
TRBJ2-5 | 14 | TRBV19 | CASSKGPAQETQYF
TRBJ2-1 | 15 | TRBV7-8 | CASSLAQVIPHEQFF
TRBJ1-3 | 18 | TRBV4-3 | CASSQVPRSASPGNTIYF
TRBJ2-3 | 16 | TRBV5-4 | CASSLRPAGGTDTQYF
TRBJ2-6 | 17 | TRBV11-2 | CASSLAGEVSGANVLTF
TRBJ2-5 | 20 | TRBV5-3 | CARSLSKVAGGKKYQETQYF